One sample yielded the 10 T cell receptor beta chains listed below, sequenced in a study of response to subunit inactivated influenza vaccine. TCRdb reprocessed the RT-PCR reads with MiXCR, giving one entry per CDR3 protein. The data hold some 550,000 distinct CDR3 sequences, with under 25% observed a single time. In addition, the sample was reused for a study of T cells expressing NK-cell markers. That report notes: UMIs accompanied the 5'RACE template switching by which TCR beta cDNA was made.

Sample: CD4+ T cells sorted from PBMCs, taken roughly 12 days after vaccination. These receptors were collected from a man aged 50 to 60 who received an inactivated influenza vaccine.

The V and J genes are TRBV5-1 and TRBJ2-1; a possible D gene is TRBD2 (5 bases). Germline CDR1 reads SGHRS; CDR2 reads YFSETQ. Trimming removed 3 bases from V and 6 bases from J, with 10 bases in between. The CDR3 contains 13 residues. CDR3 protein: CASSSGSGNEQFF. CDR3 DNA: TGCGCCAGCAGCTCGGGGTCCGGCAATGAGCAGTTCTTC. The full variable domain, rest sourced from reference TRBV5-1 and TRBJ2-1, is KAGVTQTPRYLIKTRGQQVTLSCSPISGHRSVSWYQQTPGQGLQFLFEYFSETQRNKGNFPGRFSGRQFSNSRSEMNVSTLELGDSALYLCASSSGSGNEQFFGPGTRLTVL.

The chain has TRBV19 and TRBJ2-1, with unresolved D. The CDR3 loop spans 15 amino acids. Germline V gene data show CDR1 as LNHDA and CDR2 as SQIVND (reference sequence). V dropped 5 bases and J dropped 0 bases, with 11 bases sitting between them. CDR3 in amino acids: CASSVGRNSYNEQFF. CDR3 coding DNA: TGTGCCAGTAGTGTCGGACGGAACTCCTACAATGAGCAGTTCTTC.

V gene TRBV3-1 combines with J gene TRBJ2-3, with D perhaps TRBD1 (6 bases). Germline loops: CDR1 LGHDT, CDR2 YNNKEL (reference sequence). The CDR3 runs 16 residues. V gave up 3 bases and J gave up 0 bases, with 13 bases separating them. In nucleotides, the CDR3 is TGTGCCAGCAGCCAGGACGCCAGGGGAAGCACAGATACGCAGTATTTT. Amino acid sequence: CASSQDARGSTDTQYF.

The chain links TRBV21-1 to TRBJ1-2; the D call of TRBD1 is as the table states it, not checked on the DNA. TRBV21-1 is a listed pseudogene. This CDR3 region has 15 residues. The CDR3 DNA follows: TGTGCCAGCAGCATCTGGACAGAGTCCTTCTATGGCTACACCTTC. It specifies CASSIWTESFYGYTF.

This clonotype was counted only a few times. The chain has TRBV4-3 and TRBJ1-4; no firm D call. The CDR3 covers 15 residues. CDR1 is LGHNA, CDR2 YSLEER, per germline. Trimming removed 0 bases at V and 8 bases at J, with 13 bases between. The CDR3 DNA sequence: TGCGCCAGCAGCCAAGACGTGACAAGTAGCGAAAAACTGTTTTTT. This encodes CASSQDVTSSEKLFF.

Many counts were recorded for this clonotype. The V gene is TRBV20-1, the J gene TRBJ2-5; D gene ambiguous. The CDR3 is 13 amino acids. V lost 2 bases and J lost 7, with 14 bases in between. CDR1 is DFQATT and CDR2 is SNEGSKA in the germline V gene (reference sequence). Here the CDR3 reads CSARNPTQRTQYF. Written as DNA, the CDR3 is TGCAGTGCTAGAAACCCAACCCAGCGGACCCAGTACTTC.

CDR3 sequence reads: CASSLHPQASMNTGELFF. The CDR3 DNA sequence: TGTGCCAGCAGCTTACACCCCCAGGCTAGTATGAACACCGGGGAGCTGTTTTTT. The genes are TRBV11-2 and TRBJ2-2; D remains ambiguous. Germline lookup yields CDR1 SGHAT and CDR2 FQNNGV. Trimming removed 2 bases from V and 1 base from J, with 17 bases in between. This CDR3 region has 18 residues.

This clonotype was picked up a small number of times. The gene calls are TRBV2 and TRBJ2-2; D gene ambiguous. Per germline, CDR1 SNHLY and CDR2 FYNNEI. The CDR3 has 12 amino acids. V was pared by 6 bases and J by 7 bases, with 9 bases between. The CDR3 bases are TGTGCCAGCAGCGTGCAGCGCGGGGAGCTGTTTTTT. Translation gives CASSVQRGELFF.

This rearrangement joins TRBV6-1 to TRBJ1-5; D call uncertain. V was cut by 4 bases and J by 0 bases, with 13 bases left in between. Germline CDR1 reads MNHNS; CDR2 reads SASEGT. This CDR3 has 16 amino acids. CDR3 DNA: TGTGCCAGCAGTGGTTCGGGGTCGTATAGCAATCAGCCCCAGCATTTT. It codes for CASSGSGSYSNQPQHF.

The table lists this clonotype with a count of one. A read error may explain this, as a much larger clone is one base away. The chain links TRBV28 to TRBJ1-2, with D possibly TRBD1 on 6 matching bases. The germline gives CDR1 MDHEN, CDR2 SYDVKM. The CDR3 covers 16 residues. The germline V and J ends were trimmed by 5 bases and 4 bases, with 20 bases remaining between them. CDR3 residues: CASSGGREVRSYGYTF. The CDR3 nucleotides are TGTGCCAGCAGTGGGGGCAGGGAAGTTAGGAGCTATGGCTACACCTTC.